One and the same sample provided the 14 T cell receptor beta chains below, sequenced in a study of metastatic and nonmetastatic thyroid tumors. TCRdb re-called clones from the PCR reads using MiXCR. In the table there are 30,000 to 35,000 clones, approximately 16% of which are singletons. Each patient came to thyroid surgery without any prior treatment (of any kind). The sample was blood. The receptors come from a male donor with papillary thyroid cancer or a benign thyroid nodule (not recorded which). Some clones in this sample may be carry-over from other donors' samples.

This clone was seen many times. Other nucleotide sequences in the sample specify the same CDR3. This rearrangement joins TRBV9 to TRBJ2-1, with D perhaps given as TRBD1 or TRBD2 (5 bases each). The CDR3 runs 14 residues. Trimming took off 4 bases at V and 10 bases at J, with 18 bases between the two ends. Germline CDR1 SGDLS, CDR2 YYNGEE. CDR3 region: CASSPSGDLGEQFF. CDR3 sequence (DNA): TGTGCCAGCAGCCCCAGTGGGGACCTGGGGGAGCAGTTCTTC.

This clone appeared many times. V is TRBV5-1 and J is TRBJ2-2; 8 nucleotides agree with TRBD2. J lost 4 bases, V lost 4 bases, and 6 bases had no gene match. The CDR3 totals 15 residues. CDR1 and CDR2 from the germline V gene are SGHRS and YFSETQ. The CDR3 DNA sequence: TGCGCCAGCAGCGCGATAGCGGGGAGCACCGGGGAGCTGTTTTTT. Amino acids: CASSAIAGSTGELFF.

This clone was seen a handful of times. The CDR3 is CASSDVFLAAGTQYF. The CDR3 region has the DNA TGTGCCAGCAGTGATGTGTTTCTAGCCGCAGGTACGCAGTATTTT. This chain connects TRBV6-1 to TRBJ2-3; D is perhaps TRBD2 (5 bases). This CDR3 region has 15 residues. With 3 bases removed from V and 8 bases from J, the gap between germline ends came to 18 bases. Germline lookup yields CDR1 MNHNS and CDR2 SASEGT.

This clone was observed at least ten times. V and J are TRBV6-1 and TRBJ2-7; no clear D. In germline, CDR1 is MNHNS, CDR2 SASEGT. The CDR3 has 13 residues. V was clipped by 7 bases and J by 6 bases, with 16 bases between them. The CDR3 is CASKAAEKGEQYF. Here the CDR3 DNA reads TGTGCCAGCAAGGCGGCGGAAAAAGGCGAGCAGTACTTC.

In this sample, this clone turned up many times. The chain employs TRBV7-2 and TRBJ2-5; D not certain. V gave up 0 bases and J gave up 4 bases, with 3 bases separating them. Germline assignment: CDR1 SGHTA and CDR2 FQGNSA. This CDR3 region has 12 residues. CDR3 residues: CASSLATETQYF. The CDR3 DNA reads as TGTGCCAGCAGCTTAGCGACAGAGACCCAGTACTTC.

This clone was counted many times. The chain links TRBV6-1 to TRBJ2-7; 11 bases are shared with TRBD2. V was pared by 5 bases and J by 5 bases, with 11 bases of the junction left unmatched. The germline V gene encodes CDR1 MNHNS and CDR2 SASEGT. This CDR3 has 16 residues. CDR3 sequence: CASSFISGRAVHEQYF. CDR3 in DNA: TGTGCCAGCAGTTTTATTAGCGGGAGGGCCGTTCACGAGCAGTACTTC.

Regarding this clone: At one end the junction does not follow the germline gene, possibly because of a read error. This chain connects TRBV28 to TRBJ1-2; possibly TRBD1 for D (5 bases). The CDR3 consists of 15 residues. Looked up from germline, CDR1 is MDHEN and CDR2 is SYDVKM. For the CDR3, the DNA is TGTGCCAGCAGTTTAAATACCTGGCAGGGTCAAGGCTACACCTTT. Its protein product is CASSLNTWQGQGYTF.

This clone appeared many times. V gene TRBV5-1 combines with J gene TRBJ2-6, with 11 bases matching TRBD1. In germline, CDR1 is SGHRS, CDR2 YFSETQ. The CDR3 covers 18 residues. The ends lost 4 bases at V and 0 bases at J; junction bases unmatched: 6. CDR3 in amino acids: CASSNGQGAHSGANVLTF. The CDR3 DNA reads as TGCGCCAGCAGCAATGGACAGGGGGCCCACTCTGGGGCCAACGTCCTGACTTTC.

This clone was seen repeatedly, ten times or more. This chain connects TRBV10-3 to TRBJ1-2, with D maybe TRBD1 (5 bases). The CDR3 loop spans 12 amino acids. Between the trimmed V and J ends, which lost 2 bases and 8 bases, there was a span of 9 bases. CDR1 and CDR2 (germline): ENHRY, SYGVKD. CDR3 protein: CAISERDRGYTF. The CDR3 coding sequence is TGTGCCATCAGTGAGCGGGACCGGGGCTACACCTTC.

This clone came up many times. This chain uses TRBV10-3 with TRBJ2-7; 8 bases agree with TRBD1. V gave up 6 bases and J gave up 6 bases; unmatched junction bases: 10. The CDR3 loop spans 14 amino acids. Germline loops: CDR1 ENHRY, CDR2 SYGVKD. CDR3 sequence reads: CAISRGQETIEQYF. As DNA, the CDR3 is TGTGCCATCAGCCGGGGACAGGAAACGATCGAGCAGTACTTC.

This chain uses TRBV12-3 or TRBV12-4 with TRBJ2-1, with unresolved D. The CDR3 extends over 14 amino acids. V gave up 1 base and J gave up 7 bases, with 11 bases separating them. The CDR3 region has the DNA TGTGCCAGCAGTTTAGGGTTTACGGTTAATGAGCAGTTCTTC. Translation: CASSLGFTVNEQFF.

The V gene is TRBV6-5, the J gene TRBJ2-6; 10 bases match TRBD2. With 2 bases clipped from V and 0 bases from J, the junction kept 4 bases outside the gene matches. The CDR3 contains 18 residues. The V gene's germline CDR1 is MNHEY and CDR2 SVGAGI. The CDR3 spells CASSYKLAGYSGANVLTF. DNA of the CDR3: TGTGCCAGCAGTTACAAACTAGCGGGGTACTCTGGGGCCAACGTCCTGACTTTC.

This clone was seen many times. The chain joins TRBV5-1 to TRBJ2-3; 12 bases match TRBD2. J gave up 5 bases and V 2 bases, and 6 bases lay outside the gene matches. In germline, CDR1 is SGHRS, CDR2 YFSETQ. The CDR3 is 16 amino acids. The chain's CDR3 is CASSFRLAGEIDTQYF. In nucleotides, the CDR3 is TGCGCCAGCAGCTTCAGACTAGCGGGAGAAATAGATACGCAGTATTTT.

This clone has at least ten counts. Other nucleotide sequences in the sample specify the same CDR3. This chain links TRBV7-3 with TRBJ2-5; 8 positions match TRBD2. Germline V gene lookup returns CDR1 SGHTA and CDR2 FQGTGA. Trimming cost V 5 bases and J 9 bases; bases outside gene matches: 5. The CDR3 runs to 12 residues. The CDR3 protein is CASSPGGEAQYF. The CDR3 DNA follows: TGTGCCAGCAGCCCCGGGGGGGAGGCCCAGTACTTC.